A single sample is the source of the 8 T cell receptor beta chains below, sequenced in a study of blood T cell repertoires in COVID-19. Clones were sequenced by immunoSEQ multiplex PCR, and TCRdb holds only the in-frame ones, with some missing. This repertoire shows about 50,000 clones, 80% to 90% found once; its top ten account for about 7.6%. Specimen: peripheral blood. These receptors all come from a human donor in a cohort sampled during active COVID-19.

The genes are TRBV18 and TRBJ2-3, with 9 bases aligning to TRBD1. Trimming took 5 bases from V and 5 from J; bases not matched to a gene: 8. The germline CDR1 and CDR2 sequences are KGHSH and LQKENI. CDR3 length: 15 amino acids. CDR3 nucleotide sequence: TGTGCCAGCTCAGTTACAGGGGGCTCGGGAGATACGCAGTATTTT. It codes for CASSVTGGSGDTQYF.

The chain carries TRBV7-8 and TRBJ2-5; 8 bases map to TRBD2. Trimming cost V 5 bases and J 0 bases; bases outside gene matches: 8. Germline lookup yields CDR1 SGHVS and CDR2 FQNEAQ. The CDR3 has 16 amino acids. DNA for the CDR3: TGTGCCAGCAGCCCCGGACTAGCAGTGTACCAAGAGACCCAGTACTTC. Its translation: CASSPGLAVYQETQYF.

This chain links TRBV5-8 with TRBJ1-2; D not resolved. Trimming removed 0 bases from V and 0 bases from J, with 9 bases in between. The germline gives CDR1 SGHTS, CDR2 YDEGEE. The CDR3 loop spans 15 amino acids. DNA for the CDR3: TGTGCCAGCAGCTTGGGTCGGGTTTCTAACTATGGCTACACCTTC. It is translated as CASSLGRVSNYGYTF.

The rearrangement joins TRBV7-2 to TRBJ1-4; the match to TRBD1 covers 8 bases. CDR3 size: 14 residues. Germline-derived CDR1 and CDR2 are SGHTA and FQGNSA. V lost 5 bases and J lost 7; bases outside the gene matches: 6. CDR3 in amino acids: CASSPRTGIEKLFF. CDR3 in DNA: TGTGCCAGCAGCCCCCGGACAGGGATTGAAAAACTGTTTTTT.

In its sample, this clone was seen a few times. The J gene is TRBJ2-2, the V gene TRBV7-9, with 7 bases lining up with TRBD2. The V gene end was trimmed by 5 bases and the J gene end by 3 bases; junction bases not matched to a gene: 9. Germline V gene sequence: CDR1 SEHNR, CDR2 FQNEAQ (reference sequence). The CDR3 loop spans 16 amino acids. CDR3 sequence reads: CASSQMRTRDTGELFF. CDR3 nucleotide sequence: TGTGCCAGCAGCCAGATGAGGACTAGGGACACCGGGGAGCTGTTTTTT.

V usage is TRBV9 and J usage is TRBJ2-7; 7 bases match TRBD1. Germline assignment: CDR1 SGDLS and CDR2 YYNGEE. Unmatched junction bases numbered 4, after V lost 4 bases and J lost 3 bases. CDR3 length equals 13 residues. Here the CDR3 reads CASSLGQNYEQYF. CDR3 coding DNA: TGTGCCAGCAGCTTGGGACAGAACTACGAGCAGTACTTC.

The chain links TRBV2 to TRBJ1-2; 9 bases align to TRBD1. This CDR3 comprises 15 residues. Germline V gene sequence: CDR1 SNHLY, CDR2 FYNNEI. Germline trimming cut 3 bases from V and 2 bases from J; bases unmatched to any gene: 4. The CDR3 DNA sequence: TGTGCCAGCAGTGATGGAACAGGGGGCAACTATGGCTACACCTTC. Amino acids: CASSDGTGGNYGYTF. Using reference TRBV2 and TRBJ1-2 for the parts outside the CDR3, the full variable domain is EPEVTQTPSHQVTQMGQEVILRCVPISNHLYFYWYRQILGQKVEFLVSFYNNEISEKSEIFDDQFSVERPDGSNFTLKIRSTKLEDSAMYFCASSDGTGGNYGYTFGSGTRLTVV.

The CDR3 sequence is CASSLDGTVGYTF. The CDR3 DNA reads as TGTGCCAGCAGCTTAGATGGGACAGTCGGCTACACCTTC. V is TRBV7-9 and J is TRBJ1-2; 7 bases line up with TRBD1. The V and J ends lost 1 base and 8 bases, in that order; junction bases with no gene match: 4. Germline V lookup: CDR1 SEHNR, CDR2 FQNEAQ (reference sequence). The CDR3 contains 13 residues.